These 21 T cell receptor beta chains came from one sample sequenced in a study of blood T cell repertoires in COVID-19. The table came from immunoSEQ multiplex PCR; TCRdb's copy has only in-frame clones and leaves some out. This table has about 15,000 clones, 60% to 85% appearing once. The sample comprised peripheral blood. These TCRs come from a man aged 60 to 75 with acute or convalescent COVID-19.

The chain couples TRBV4-3 to TRBJ1-5; D gene ambiguous. Germline V lookup: CDR1 LGHNA, CDR2 YSLEER. The CDR3 has 14 amino acids. Deletions cut 6 bases from V and 1 base from J, with 10 bases between. This CDR3 is CASSRGLSNQPQHF. The CDR3 bases are TGCGCCAGCAGTCGCGGGTTAAGCAATCAGCCCCAGCATTTT.

The chain uses TRBV7-2 and TRBJ2-2; D unresolved. Per the germline V gene, CDR1 is SGHTA and CDR2 is FQGNSA. V lost 2 bases and J lost 7, with 8 bases in between. The CDR3 contains 13 residues. CDR3 amino acids: CASSLSNGGELFF. In DNA form, the CDR3 reads TGTGCCAGCAGCTTATCGAACGGCGGGGAGCTGTTTTTT. The variable domain in full, completed from reference TRBV7-2 and TRBJ2-2, reads GAGVSQSPSNKVTEKGKDVELRCDPISGHTALYWYRQSLGQGLEFLIYFQGNSAPDKSGLPSDRFSAERTGGSVSTLTIQRTQQEDSAVYLCASSLSNGGELFFGEGSRLTVL.

The chain has TRBV11-2 and TRBJ2-7, with TRBD1 matching over 7 bases. The CDR3 totals 13 residues. Germline lookup yields CDR1 SGHAT and CDR2 FQNNGV. With V trimmed by 5 bases and J by 5 bases, 6 bases remained unmatched. CDR3 DNA: TGTGCCAGCAGCCCAGACAGGGTGGACGAGCAGTACTTC. It specifies CASSPDRVDEQYF.

This chain connects TRBV5-1 to TRBJ1-5, with TRBD1 identical over 7 bases. The trim removed 0 bases at V and 4 bases at J, leaving 4 bases unmatched. Germline loops: CDR1 SGHRS, CDR2 YFSETQ. The CDR3 loop spans 15 amino acids. The CDR3 here is CASSLDGDRNQPQHF. DNA for the CDR3: TGCGCCAGCAGCTTGGATGGGGACAGAAATCAGCCCCAGCATTTT.

J is TRBJ2-7 and V is TRBV5-1; 9 bases align to TRBD1. From germline, CDR1 is SGHRS and CDR2 YFSETQ. The CDR3 has 15 residues. After removal of 4 bases from V and 3 bases from J, the junction contained 8 bases not matched to a gene. The CDR3 DNA is TGCGCCAGCAGCCCGGGACAGGGAGTCGTCTACGAGCAGTACTTC. The encoded protein is CASSPGQGVVYEQYF.

The chain uses TRBV5-1 and TRBJ1-1, with D unresolved. V lost 2 bases and J 2 bases, leaving 16 bases between the germline ends. Looked up from germline, CDR1 is SGHRS and CDR2 is YFSETQ. The CDR3 has 16 amino acids. CDR3 residues: CASSFSSQTLNTEAFF. In DNA, the CDR3 is TGCGCCAGCAGCTTCAGTTCACAGACGCTCAACACTGAAGCTTTCTTT.

The V and J genes are TRBV21-1 and TRBJ2-5; the table gives TRBD2 as D, unverified against the DNA. TRBV21-1 is flagged as a pseudogene. The CDR3 runs 20 residues. The CDR3 region is CASSPSVGSSGNRFGETQYF. Here the CDR3 DNA reads TGTGCCAGCAGCCCGAGCGTCGGGAGTAGCGGGAATCGGTTCGGAGAGACCCAGTACTTC.

This rearrangement joins TRBV4-3 to TRBJ2-7, with TRBD2 as a possible D gene (6 bases). V lost 1 base to trimming and J lost 0 bases, with 10 bases between them. The CDR3 totals 15 residues. Germline lookup yields CDR1 LGHNA and CDR2 YSLEER. DNA of the CDR3: TGCGCCAGCAGCCAAGTAGGAGGGAGCTCCTACGAGCAGTACTTC. This codes for CASSQVGGSSYEQYF.

The chain links TRBV4-3 to TRBJ2-2; 13 nucleotides agree with TRBD2. This CDR3 has 17 residues. From germline, CDR1 is LGHNA and CDR2 YSLEER. V shed 3 bases and J 5 bases; nucleotides not matched to a gene: 6. In nucleotides, the CDR3 is TGCGCCAGCAGCCACGGGACTAGCGGGATAAGAACCGGGGAGCTGTTTTTT. Protein sequence: CASSHGTSGIRTGELFF.

The chain uses TRBV5-6 and TRBJ2-7; a possible D gene is TRBD1 (5 bases). Trimming took 4 bases from V and 2 from J, leaving 7 bases between them. Germline V CDR1 and CDR2: SGHDT, YYEEEE. The CDR3 is made up of 12 amino acids. The CDR3 spells CASSRQTYEQYF. The CDR3 bases are TGTGCCAGCAGCCGACAGACCTACGAGCAGTACTTC.

The chain uses TRBV5-1 and TRBJ1-4; the match to TRBD1 covers 9 bases. V lost 4 bases to trimming and J lost 1 base; unmatched junction nucleotides: 5. Germline V gives CDR1 SGHRS, CDR2 YFSETQ. The CDR3 extends over 16 amino acids. The CDR3 coding sequence is TGCGCCAGCAGCCTAGGGACAGGGTTAACTAATGAAAAACTGTTTTTT. It codes for CASSLGTGLTNEKLFF. Full variable domain (remainder filled in from reference TRBV5-1 and TRBJ1-4): KAGVTQTPRYLIKTRGQQVTLSCSPISGHRSVSWYQQTPGQGLQFLFEYFSETQRNKGNFPGRFSGRQFSNSRSEMNVSTLELGDSALYLCASSLGTGLTNEKLFFGSGTQLSVL.

The chain combines TRBV4-1 with TRBJ1-1; tentatively, D is TRBD1 (5 bases). Germline V gene lookup returns CDR1 MGHRA and CDR2 YSYEKL. V was trimmed by 3 bases and J by 7 bases, leaving 18 bases between them. This CDR3 comprises 15 residues. CDR3 in DNA: TGCGCCAGCAGCCATGGAGGAGGAGGGGCGATTGAAGCTTTCTTT. This gives the protein CASSHGGGGAIEAFF.

The J gene is TRBJ2-1, the V gene TRBV27, with TRBD2 identical over 8 bases. Unmatched junction bases numbered 8, after V lost 2 bases and J lost 8 bases. This CDR3 has 15 residues. CDR1 and CDR2 from the germline V gene are MNHEY and SMNVEV (reference sequence). CDR3 in DNA: TGTGCCAGCAGTTTAGGTAGCGGGATTGGCTATGAGCAGTTCTTC. Amino acids: CASSLGSGIGYEQFF.

The chain links TRBV28 to TRBJ2-7, with 11 bases that match TRBD2. J gave up 3 bases and V 5 bases, and 3 bases lay outside the gene matches. The V gene's germline CDR1 is MDHEN and CDR2 SYDVKM. There are 14 residues in the CDR3. The CDR3 sequence is CASSLAGGNYEQYF. The CDR3 DNA reads as TGTGCCAGCAGTCTAGCGGGAGGAAACTACGAGCAGTACTTC.

The chain is built from TRBV5-1 and TRBJ1-3, with D possibly TRBD1 on 6 matching bases. The germline V gene encodes CDR1 SGHRS and CDR2 YFSETQ. V was trimmed by 4 bases and J by 2 bases, leaving 10 bases between them. The CDR3 covers 14 residues. The CDR3 DNA is TGCGCCAGCAGCCACGGGACACCTGGAAACACCATATATTTT. Residues: CASSHGTPGNTIYF.

The chain carries TRBV7-2 and TRBJ1-2; 10 nucleotides line up with TRBD1. V gave up 3 bases and J gave up 6 bases; unmatched junction bases: 4. The CDR3 has 14 residues. Looked up from germline, CDR1 is SGHTA and CDR2 is FQGNSA. The CDR3 is CASSFTGTGDGYTF. The CDR3, as DNA: TGTGCCAGCAGCTTTACCGGGACAGGGGATGGCTACACCTTC.

This clone was counted between two and nine times. The V and J genes are TRBV3-1 (or the pseudogene TRBV3-2) and TRBJ1-5; TRBD1 is a possible D gene (6 bases). The CDR3 spans 16 residues. V lost 0 bases and J lost 5, with 14 bases in between. Per germline, CDR1 LGHDT and CDR2 YNNKEL (reference sequence). CDR3 amino acids: CASSQDVGQLDQPQHF. The CDR3 bases are TGTGCCAGCAGCCAAGATGTGGGACAACTGGATCAGCCCCAGCATTTT.

The genes are TRBV6-5 and TRBJ1-4; D remains ambiguous. CDR1 and CDR2 (germline): MNHEY, SVGAGI. Trimming stripped 6 bases from V and 4 bases from J, with 12 bases between. This CDR3 has 14 amino acids. The CDR3 region is CASSHREDNEKLFF. The CDR3 nucleotides are TGTGCCAGCAGCCACCGGGAAGATAATGAAAAACTGTTTTTT.

The V and J genes are TRBV10-3 and TRBJ2-7; 7 positions match TRBD1. The CDR3 has 13 residues. The J segment lost 2 bases and the V segment lost 6 bases, leaving 4 bases of the junction unmatched. CDR1 and CDR2 (germline): ENHRY, SYGVKD. The CDR3 bases are TGTGCCATCAGCCGACAGGGTGCCTACGAGCAGTACTTC. Translation: CAISRQGAYEQYF.

This sequence joins TRBV5-3 and TRBJ1-1; D possibly corresponds to TRBD1 (6 bases). TRBV5-3 is an ORF, and what it does is uncertain. Trimming pared 10 bases from V and 6 bases from J, leaving 28 bases between. The CDR3 is 16 residues long. The CDR3 protein is CAGGVRKRPSFAEAFF. The CDR3 DNA is TGTGCCGGGGGCGTACGCAAAAGGCCCAGCTTCGCTGAAGCTTTCTTT.

The table lists this clone with a few counts. V gene TRBV5-1 combines with J gene TRBJ1-5; D is unclear. Per germline, CDR1 SGHRS and CDR2 YFSETQ. Trimming cost V 0 bases and J 2 bases, with 9 bases left between them. This CDR3 region has 15 residues. In nucleotides, the CDR3 is TGCGCCAGCAGCTTGGGTGGCACCGGCAATCAGCCCCAGCATTTT. This encodes CASSLGGTGNQPQHF.